This T cell receptor (beta chain) emerged from a study of identical twins. There are 18 residues in the CDR3. CDR1 is MGHRA and CDR2 is YSYEKL in the germline V gene. Trimming cost V 0 bases and J 4 bases; bases outside gene matches: 11. TCRdb reprocessed the 5' RACE reads with MiXCR, giving one entry per CDR3 protein. The sample shows about 200,000 distinct CDR3 sequences, less than 20% of them seen only once. This same sample was also part of a study on T cells expressing NK-cell markers. As reported in that work: Sequenced donors, eight in total, included seven who were HCMV-seropositive and one who was seronegative.

This chain joins TRBV4-1 and TRBJ2-7, with 11 bases lining up with TRBD2. This sequence originates from a woman under 30 in good health. The specimen sequenced was CD8+ T cells sorted from blood. CDR3 sequence: CASSQDPRLAGGDYEQYF. In nucleotides, the CDR3 is TGCGCCAGCAGCCAAGATCCCCGGCTAGCGGGAGGTGATTACGAGCAGTACTTC.